This is a list of T cell receptor beta chains from one sample in a study of neurological immune-mediated disorders. TCRdb re-called the 5' RACE reads through MiXCR, storing one row per CDR3 protein. Seen here are roughly 50,000 distinct CDR3 sequences, roughly 15% observed once, and the top ten hold 4% to 4.5%. Sequenced material: PBMCs. The receptors derive from a man aged 60-69 years in good health. Both conserved end residues are part of each CDR3. The D gene is left open where the match is weak. Clone size appears in some rows only: once, few, many, or a class for an expanded clone.

v_call	clone_size	cdr3_length	j_call	d_call	cdr3_nt	cdr3_aa
TRBV20-1	NA	15	TRBJ1-6	NA	TGTAGTGCTAGAGGGGAGGGGTTGGAGAATTCACCCCTCCACTTT	CSARGEGLENSPLHF
TRBV7-2	many	14	TRBJ2-1	TRBD2	TGTGCCAGCAGCCGGGACTACTCCTACAATGAGCAGTTCTTC	CASSRDYSYNEQFF
TRBV4-3	NA	17	TRBJ2-3	TRBD1	TGCGCCAGCAGCCAAGATTTCGGACAGGACCTGACAGATACGCAGTATTTT	CASSQDFGQDLTDTQYF
TRBV4-2	many	15	TRBJ1-1	NA	TGTGCCAGCAGCCGGAAGGAGAGGGGGAACACTGAAGCTTTCTTT	CASSRKERGNTEAFF
TRBV20-1	few	17	TRBJ1-5	NA	TGCAGTGCTAGAGATCCCCAGGGAGGAAGGGTCAATCAGCCCCAGCATTTT	CSARDPQGGRVNQPQHF
TRBV6-5	many	13	TRBJ2-2	NA	TGTGCCAGCAGGTTGACGGGAACCGGGGAGCTGTTTTTT	CASRLTGTGELFF
TRBV7-9	many	15	TRBJ2-5	TRBD2	TGTGCCAGCAGCACCGGTCTAGCGGGACGGGAGACCCAGTACTTC	CASSTGLAGRETQYF
TRBV15	medium-sized	15	TRBJ2-7	NA	TGTGCCACCAGCAGAGATTGGGGCAGGGAGTACGAGCAGTACTTC	CATSRDWGREYEQYF
TRBV7-9	many	14	TRBJ2-1	NA	TGTGCCAGCACCCGACGGGAAGGGCTCAATGAGCAGTTCTTC	CASTRREGLNEQFF
TRBV6-5	NA	18	TRBJ1-2	TRBD1	TGTGCCCGCAGTTATTCGTCCGGGACAGGGAAAAGAAACCATGGCTACACCTTC	CARSYSSGTGKRNHGYTF
TRBV7-9	many	12	TRBJ1-1	NA	TGTGCCAGCAGCTTGGGGAGGACTGAAGCTTTCTTT	CASSLGRTEAFF
TRBV20-1	many	16	TRBJ2-7	NA	TGCAGTGCTAGATCCGGGGGCGGGGGCTCTTTCTACGAGCAGTACTTC	CSARSGGGGSFYEQYF
TRBV20-1	few	16	TRBJ2-2	NA	TGCAGTGCTAGGCCCTCCCTAGCTGGAAACACCGGGGAGCTGTTTTTT	CSARPSLAGNTGELFF
TRBV10-3	many	13	TRBJ1-1	NA	TGTGCCATCAGTGATAGGGACCCAGCTGAAGCTTTCTTT	CAISDRDPAEAFF
TRBV5-6	many	12	TRBJ2-7	NA	TGTGCCAGCAGCTTGGGTGGTTACGAGCAGTACTTC	CASSLGGYEQYF
TRBV11-2	many	16	TRBJ2-2	NA	TGTGCCAGCAGCTCCTGGGGGAGAACGAACACCGGGGAGCTGTTTTTT	CASSSWGRTNTGELFF
TRBV14	many	16	TRBJ1-1	TRBD1	TGTGCCAGCAGCCCCGATCCGGGACAGGTGAACACTGAAGCTTTCTTT	CASSPDPGQVNTEAFF
TRBV12-3/TRBV12-4	many	16	TRBJ1-5	TRBD1	TGTGCCAGCAGCCGAACAGGGACAGCCTACAATCAGCCCCAGCATTTT	CASSRTGTAYNQPQHF
TRBV11-1	many	15	TRBJ2-7	TRBD2	TGTGCCAGCAGCTTCTTAAGCGGGAGGAGGTACGAGCAGTACTTC	CASSFLSGRRYEQYF
TRBV20-1	NA	15	TRBJ2-5	TRBD2	TGCAGTGCTAGATCCCCCAGCGGGAGTAAAGAGACCCAGTACTTC	CSARSPSGSKETQYF
TRBV12-3/TRBV12-4	many	14	TRBJ2-5	NA	TGTGCCAGCAGTTTTGGTAACAGGGCCGAGACCCAGTACTTC	CASSFGNRAETQYF
TRBV28	many	15	TRBJ2-4	TRBD2	TGTGCCAGCAGTTTTAGACTAGCGGGGACAAACATTCAGTACTTC	CASSFRLAGTNIQYF
TRBV29-1	few	13	TRBJ1-2	NA	TGCAGCGCAGGGACCGGGGGGTACTATGGCTACACCTTC	CSAGTGGYYGYTF
TRBV20-1	many	13	TRBJ2-3	NA	TGCAGTGCTAGGGGGTCGGTCACAGATACGCAGTATTTT	CSARGSVTDTQYF
TRBV11-2	many	14	TRBJ2-7	NA	TGTGCCAGCAGCTCCCTCCAATGGGCCAACGAGCAGTACTTC	CASSSLQWANEQYF
TRBV4-1	many	14	TRBJ1-1	NA	TGCGCCAGCAGCCGTCCTGGAGGAGGAGGTGAAGCTTTCTTT	CASSRPGGGGEAFF
TRBV6-1	few	16	TRBJ2-3	NA	TGTGCCAGCAGGGAACCTCAGGGAACCCGCACAGATACGCAGTATTTT	CASREPQGTRTDTQYF
TRBV28	many	12	TRBJ2-7	NA	TGTGCCAGCAACAACGCAGTCTACGAGCAGTACTTC	CASNNAVYEQYF
TRBV29-1	many	13	TRBJ2-7	NA	TGCAGCGTTGAAGGGCAAGGGGTGGGCGAGCAGTACTTC	CSVEGQGVGEQYF
TRBV7-2	many	12	TRBJ2-7	NA	TGTGCCAGCAGCCACCCGTTGGCCGAGCAGTACTTC	CASSHPLAEQYF
TRBV9	NA	14	TRBJ2-7	TRBD2	TGTGCCAGCAGCGTAGCAGCGGGAGGCCACGAGCGGTACTTC	CASSVAAGGHERYF
TRBV5-1	many	14	TRBJ2-7	NA	TGCGCCAGCAGCTTGTACGGGAGATACGACGAGCAGTACTTC	CASSLYGRYDEQYF
TRBV5-1	many	13	TRBJ2-3	NA	TGCGCCAGCAGCTTGGATATCACAGATACGCAGTATTTT	CASSLDITDTQYF
TRBV7-3	many	13	TRBJ2-1	TRBD2	TGTGCCAGCAGCTTAACTCTAGCGGGAAAGCAGTTCTTC	CASSLTLAGKQFF
TRBV7-8	NA	16	TRBJ2-1	TRBD2	TGTGCCAGCAGCCCGCGCCCGGCGGGAGGGACCTACGAGCAGTTCTTC	CASSPRPAGGTYEQFF
TRBV5-1	many	15	TRBJ2-6	NA	TGCGCCGGAAAACAGGGCTCTTCTGGGGCCAACGTCCTGACTTTC	CAGKQGSSGANVLTF
TRBV20-1	many	14	TRBJ2-7	NA	TGCAGTGCTAGCGGCAGGGGGGTCCCCTACGAGCAGTACTTC	CSASGRGVPYEQYF
TRBV20-1	few	13	TRBJ2-5	TRBD2	TGCAGTGCTAGACATAGCGGGGGGGAGACCCAGTACTTC	CSARHSGGETQYF
TRBV15	many	15	TRBJ2-1	TRBD1	TGTGCCACCAGCGGCCGACAGGGCCCCTACAATGAGCAGTTCTTC	CATSGRQGPYNEQFF
TRBV18	many	14	TRBJ2-1	TRBD1	TGTGCCAGCTCACGGGACAGGGGGTACAATGAGCAGTTCTTC	CASSRDRGYNEQFF
TRBV4-1	NA	17	TRBJ1-1	TRBD1	TGCGCGAGCAGCGCGTTGGGCTGGGGACAGCCAAGCGCTGAAGCTTTCTTT	CASSALGWGQPSAEAFF
TRBV5-1	many	14	TRBJ1-1	NA	TGCGCCAGCAGCTTGGGACTTCTCGACACTGAAGCTTTCTTT	CASSLGLLDTEAFF
TRBV28	many	15	TRBJ2-4	TRBD1	TGTGCCAGCAGTTTCCCTGACAGGGTTGGAAACATTCAGTACTTC	CASSFPDRVGNIQYF
TRBV20-1	many	14	TRBJ1-1	NA	TGCAGTGCCCAAAAGACAGGTCGGAACACTGAAGCTTTCTTT	CSAQKTGRNTEAFF
TRBV20-1	many	15	TRBJ2-2	TRBD1	TGCAGTGCTGGTGCCAGGACAGGAGACACCGGGGAGCTGTTTTTT	CSAGARTGDTGELFF
TRBV7-6	many	16	TRBJ2-3	TRBD1	TGTGCCAGCAGCTTAGGGACAGGGGGCCGCACAGATACGCAGTATTTT	CASSLGTGGRTDTQYF
TRBV5-1	many	14	TRBJ2-5	NA	TGCGCCAGCACTCCGGACGGGCTTGGGGAGACCCAGTACTTC	CASTPDGLGETQYF
TRBV4-3	many	16	TRBJ2-1	TRBD2	TGCGCCAGCAGCCAGAAAAGGCAAACTAGCGGGAGCGAGCAGTTCTTC	CASSQKRQTSGSEQFF
TRBV6-2/TRBV6-3	many	17	TRBJ1-1	NA	TGTGCCAGCAGTTACTCGACGGCATCCGGCGCGGGCACTGAAGCTTTCTTT	CASSYSTASGAGTEAFF
TRBV6-5	many	14	TRBJ2-1	NA	TGTGCCAGCAGTATACGCACCGGGAGCTATGAGCAGTTCTTC	CASSIRTGSYEQFF